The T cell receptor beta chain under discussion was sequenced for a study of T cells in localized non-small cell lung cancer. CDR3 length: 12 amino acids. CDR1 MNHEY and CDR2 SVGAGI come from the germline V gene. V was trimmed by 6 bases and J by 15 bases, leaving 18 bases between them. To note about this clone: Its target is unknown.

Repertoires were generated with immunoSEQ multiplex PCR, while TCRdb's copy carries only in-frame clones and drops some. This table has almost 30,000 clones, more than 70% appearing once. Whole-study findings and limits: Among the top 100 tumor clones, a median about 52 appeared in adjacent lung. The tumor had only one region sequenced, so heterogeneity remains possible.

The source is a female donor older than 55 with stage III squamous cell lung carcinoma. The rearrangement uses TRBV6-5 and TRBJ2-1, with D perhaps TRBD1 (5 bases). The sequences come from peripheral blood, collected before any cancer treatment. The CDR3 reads CASSDTLDTPFF. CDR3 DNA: TGTGCCAGCAGCGATACCCTGGACACGCCGTTCTTC.